This passage covers 29 T cell receptor beta chains from one sample sequenced in a study of T cell responses to AZD1222 COVID-19 vaccine. Assay: immunoSEQ multiplex PCR; the TCRdb copy retains only in-frame clones and omits some. Of some 180,000 clones listed, about 91% are singletons. Sequencing used peripheral blood, obtained on day 0 of AZD1222 vaccination. The receptors were gathered from an adult in good health.

This chain connects TRBV6-1 to TRBJ2-7; 9 bases agree with TRBD1. The CDR3 extends over 15 amino acids. Trimming took 1 base from V and 0 from J; bases not matched to a gene: 1. CDR1 and CDR2 (germline): MNHNS, SASEGT. This chain's CDR3 is CASSEGQGGSYEQYF. DNA of the CDR3: TGTGCCAGCAGTGAAGGACAGGGGGGCTCCTACGAGCAGTACTTC.

V gene TRBV4-2 combines with J gene TRBJ2-3; 11 nucleotides line up with TRBD2. Germline assignment: CDR1 LGHNA and CDR2 YNFKEQ. V lost 1 base and J lost 2; bases outside the gene matches: 11. The CDR3 covers 19 residues. The CDR3 loop is CASSQVQWYSGGATDTQYF. CDR3 DNA sequence: TGTGCCAGCAGCCAAGTCCAGTGGTATAGCGGGGGGGCCACAGATACGCAGTATTTT.

The rearrangement uses TRBV6-2 or TRBV6-3 and TRBJ1-2; D gene unclear. The CDR3 has 13 amino acids. Trimming removed 5 bases at V and 4 bases at J, with 11 bases between. CDR1 is MNHEY and CDR2 is SVGEGT in the germline V gene. CDR3 DNA: TGTGCCAGCAGTGAGGGCCTGGGCTATGGCTACACCTTC. This gives the protein CASSEGLGYGYTF.

The chain couples TRBV4-2 to TRBJ2-3, with 14 positions matching TRBD2. Germline V gene data show CDR1 as LGHNA and CDR2 as YNFKEQ. J lost 1 base, V lost 0 bases, and 6 bases had no gene match. CDR3 length: 19 amino acids. For the CDR3, the DNA is TGTGCCAGCAGCCAAGATCGGACTAGCGGGAGGAGTCGCACAGATACGCAGTATTTT. Its protein product is CASSQDRTSGRSRTDTQYF.

This clone was detected a few times. V usage is TRBV6-5 and J usage is TRBJ1-5; 7 bases are shared with TRBD1. V was pared by 6 bases and J by 3 bases, with 5 bases of the junction left unmatched. The CDR3 covers 14 residues. The germline gives CDR1 MNHEY, CDR2 SVGAGI. CDR3 protein: CASRKGQSNQPQHF. The CDR3, as DNA: TGTGCCAGCAGGAAGGGACAGTCCAATCAGCCCCAGCATTTT.

This clone is a singleton in its sample. V usage is TRBV9 and J usage is TRBJ1-1; 8 nucleotides align to TRBD1. V lost 3 bases and J lost 1; bases outside the gene matches: 5. CDR3 size: 15 residues. Germline CDR1 and CDR2: SGDLS and YYNGEE. The CDR3 nucleotides are TGTGCCAGCAGCGCGAGCGGGACAGGGAACACTGAAGCTTTCTTT. This sequence encodes CASSASGTGNTEAFF. Supplemented by reference TRBV9 and TRBJ1-1, the full variable domain reads DSGVTQTPKHLITATGQRVTLRCSPRSGDLSVYWYQQSLDQGLQFLIQYYNGEERAKGNILERFSAQQFPDLHSELNLSSLELGDSALYFCASSASGTGNTEAFFGQGTRLTVV.

The chain links TRBV19 to TRBJ1-5; the match to TRBD1 covers 8 bases. The CDR3 sequence is 16 residues long. V was pared by 7 bases and J by 4 bases, with 12 bases of the junction left unmatched. Germline CDR1 and CDR2: LNHDA and SQIVND (reference sequence). The CDR3 bases are TGTGCCAGTAAGGTCGGCAGCAGGGGGCGAAATCAGCCCCAGCATTTT. Translated, it gives CASKVGSRGRNQPQHF. Full variable domain (missing parts from reference TRBV19 and TRBJ1-5): DGGITQSPKYLFRKEGQNVTLSCEQNLNHDAMYWYRQDPGQGLRLIYYSQIVNDFQKGDIAEGYSVSREKKESFPLTVTSAQKNPTAFYLCASKVGSRGRNQPQHFGDGTRLSIL.

This sequence joins TRBV28 and TRBJ1-2, with TRBD1 matching 10 bases. Germline CDR1 reads MDHEN; CDR2 reads SYDVKM. The junction had 3 bases not matched to a gene; V was cut back by 4 bases and J by 7 bases. CDR3 size: 13 residues. Here the CDR3 DNA reads TGTGCCAGCAGTTCGACAGGGGGCGTTGGCTACACCTTC. Translating gives CASSSTGGVGYTF.

V is TRBV9 and J is TRBJ2-5, with TRBD2 matching 11 bases. The V gene end was trimmed by 0 bases and the J gene end by 5 bases; junction bases not matched to a gene: 3. The CDR3 runs to 15 residues. Germline CDR1 SGDLS, CDR2 YYNGEE. As DNA, the CDR3 is TGTGCCAGCAGCGTAGTTAGCGGGAGGGGGGAGACCCAGTACTTC. As protein: CASSVVSGRGETQYF.

This rearrangement joins TRBV9 to TRBJ2-1; D remains ambiguous. Trimming cost V 1 base and J 8 bases, with 4 bases left between them. This CDR3 is built from 11 residues. Germline V gene data show CDR1 as SGDLS and CDR2 as YYNGEE. This CDR3 is CASSVMDEQFF. DNA of the CDR3: TGTGCCAGCAGCGTAATGGATGAGCAGTTCTTC.

The chain employs TRBV6-1 and TRBJ1-2; no firm D call. The CDR3 length is 14 residues. The germline V gene has CDR1 MNHNS and CDR2 SASEGT. Trimming removed 0 bases at V and 5 bases at J, with 10 bases between. The CDR3 coding sequence is TGTGCCAGCAGTGAAGCGCGGACGGTTTATGGCTACACCTTC. Residues: CASSEARTVYGYTF.

The chain has TRBV30 and TRBJ2-7; 7 nucleotides align to TRBD2. With 0 bases clipped from V and 6 bases from J, the junction kept 5 bases outside the gene matches. Germline V gene lookup returns CDR1 GTSNPN and CDR2 SVGIG (reference sequence). The CDR3 length is 13 residues. The CDR3 here is CAWSVSREGEQYF. The CDR3 DNA sequence: TGTGCCTGGAGTGTATCCAGGGAGGGCGAGCAGTACTTC.

CDR3 coding DNA: TGTGCCAGCAGCCAAGACATCAGGGGGCCCCAAAATTCACCCCTCCACTTT. It specifies CASSQDIRGPQNSPLHF. The chain is built from TRBV3-1 (or the pseudogene TRBV3-2) and TRBJ1-6, with 8 bases that match TRBD1. The CDR3 has 17 residues. Trimming at V came to 0 bases and at J to 7 bases, leaving 8 bases not matched to a gene. Germline lookup yields CDR1 LGHDT and CDR2 YNNKEL (reference sequence).

J is TRBJ1-4 and V is TRBV2, with a tentative D call TRBD1 (5 bases). Germline V gene data show CDR1 as SNHLY and CDR2 as FYNNEI. The CDR3 consists of 11 residues. Trimming pared 5 bases from V and 16 bases from J, leaving 14 bases between. CDR3 DNA sequence: TGTGCCAGCAGTACAGGTCCCACCTCGTTTTTT. Protein sequence: CASSTGPTSFF.

The chain is built from TRBV5-1 and TRBJ2-1, with 12 bases fitting TRBD2. CDR3 length equals 15 residues. Per the germline V gene, CDR1 is SGHRS and CDR2 is YFSETQ. V lost 4 bases, J lost 8 bases, and 7 bases stayed unmatched. Written as DNA, the CDR3 is TGCGCCAGCAGCACGGCTACTAGCGGGAGGCATGAGCAGTTCTTC. Translated: CASSTATSGRHEQFF.

J is TRBJ1-1 and V is TRBV5-1; D is perhaps TRBD1 (6 bases). Deletions cut 1 base from V and 8 bases from J, with 9 bases between. The CDR3 covers 12 residues. Germline V gives CDR1 SGHRS, CDR2 YFSETQ. The CDR3 sequence is CASSLNDREAFF. CDR3 coding DNA: TGCGCCAGCAGCTTGAATGACAGGGAAGCTTTCTTT.

The chain uses TRBV9 and TRBJ1-1; D is unresolved. This CDR3 spans 15 amino acids. Germline values: CDR1 SGDLS, CDR2 YYNGEE. V was cut by 4 bases and J by 4 bases, with 17 bases left in between. The DNA of the CDR3 is TGTGCCAGCAGCCCCGGGCACGGAGGAAGCACTGAAGCTTTCTTT. This sequence encodes CASSPGHGGSTEAFF.

This clone was seen only once. J is TRBJ1-1 and V is TRBV6-2 or TRBV6-3; D perhaps matches TRBD1 (5 bases). The germline CDR1 and CDR2 sequences are MNHEY and SVGEGT. The CDR3 contains 14 residues. V lost 3 bases and J lost 4, with 12 bases in between. The CDR3: CASSYRRDGTEAFF. The DNA for the CDR3 is TGTGCCAGCAGTTATCGGAGGGACGGCACTGAAGCTTTCTTT.

This chain uses TRBV4-3 with TRBJ1-1; D not resolved. Trimming removed 4 bases at V and 5 bases at J, with 20 bases between. In germline, CDR1 is LGHNA, CDR2 YSLEER. The CDR3 consists of 16 residues. CDR3 residues: CASSPGWTPLRTEAFF. DNA for the CDR3: TGCGCCAGCAGCCCGGGTTGGACCCCCCTAAGGACTGAAGCTTTCTTT.

V is TRBV28 and J is TRBJ1-2; no reliable D call. The CDR3 extends over 11 amino acids. Germline loops: CDR1 MDHEN, CDR2 SYDVKM. V gave up 7 bases and J gave up 4 bases, with 7 bases separating them. CDR3 residues: CASKSSYGYTF. CDR3 in DNA: TGTGCCAGCAAGTCCTCCTATGGCTACACCTTC.

The chain combines TRBV6-4 with TRBJ2-2; weak D call: TRBD1 (6 bases). Germline V gene sequence: CDR1 MRHNA, CDR2 SNTAGT. The V end lost 7 bases, the J end lost 0 bases, and 12 bases lay between the germline ends. The CDR3 is 15 residues long. For the CDR3, the DNA is TGTGCCAGCACTCAGGACAGCGCGAACACCGGGGAGCTGTTTTTT. Translating it yields CASTQDSANTGELFF.

This clone was detected once. The rearrangement uses TRBV7-2 and TRBJ2-2, with TRBD1 as a possible D gene (5 bases). V lost 2 bases and J lost 3, with 13 bases in between. Germline V gene sequence: CDR1 SGHTA, CDR2 FQGNSA. This CDR3 comprises 16 residues. The CDR3 spells CASSLWARVDTGELFF. In nucleotides, the CDR3 is TGTGCCAGCAGCTTATGGGCCAGGGTTGACACCGGGGAGCTGTTTTTT.

The chain couples TRBV2 to TRBJ1-2; no reliable D call. The germline V gene has CDR1 SNHLY and CDR2 FYNNEI. The V end lost 4 bases, the J end lost 2 bases, and 8 bases lay between the germline ends. The CDR3 sequence is 13 residues long. The DNA of the CDR3 is TGTGCCAGCAGTGGAAAGGGCAACTATGGCTACACCTTC. Translating it yields CASSGKGNYGYTF.

The rearrangement joins TRBV2 to TRBJ1-1, with D possibly TRBD1 on 5 matching bases. Trimming pared 3 bases from V and 6 bases from J, leaving 11 bases between. Germline CDR1 is SNHLY and CDR2 is FYNNEI. The CDR3 runs 13 residues. The CDR3 is CASSDRTIPEAFF. CDR3 nucleotides: TGTGCCAGCAGTGACCGGACAATACCTGAAGCTTTCTTT.

This sequence joins TRBV27 and TRBJ1-3; no clear D. Trimming removed 0 bases at V and 0 bases at J, with 9 bases between. Germline V gene lookup returns CDR1 MNHEY and CDR2 SMNVEV (reference sequence). The CDR3 has 16 residues. CDR3 coding DNA: TGTGCCAGCAGTTTATCCGGCAGAATCTCTGGAAACACCATATATTTT. This translates into CASSLSGRISGNTIYF.

The CDR3 DNA reads TGCGCCAGCAGCTGGGGGACCTTAACAGATACGCAGTATTTT. The encoded protein is CASSWGTLTDTQYF. The chain employs TRBV5-1 and TRBJ2-3; D is tentatively TRBD1 or TRBD2 (5 bases each). The CDR3 covers 14 residues. The V gene lost 3 bases and the J gene lost 3 bases, with 11 bases spanning the gap. Looked up from germline, CDR1 is SGHRS and CDR2 is YFSETQ.

The chain uses TRBV7-2 and TRBJ1-4; no firm D call. CDR3 length equals 14 residues. The germline CDR1 and CDR2 sequences are SGHTA and FQGNSA. The germline V and J ends were trimmed by 5 bases and 1 base, with 8 bases remaining between them. The CDR3 sequence: CASSLQITNEKLFF. As DNA, the CDR3 is TGTGCCAGCAGCCTCCAAATAACTAATGAAAAACTGTTTTTT. The variable domain in full, completed from reference TRBV7-2 and TRBJ1-4, reads GAGVSQSPSNKVTEKGKDVELRCDPISGHTALYWYRQSLGQGLEFLIYFQGNSAPDKSGLPSDRFSAERTGGSVSTLTIQRTQQEDSAVYLCASSLQITNEKLFFGSGTQLSVL.

J is TRBJ1-5 and V is TRBV5-1; 7 bases map to TRBD1. CDR1 SGHRS and CDR2 YFSETQ come from the germline V gene. V trimming: 4 bases; J trimming: 7 bases; junction bases outside the gene matches: 11. The CDR3 spans 15 residues. The chain's CDR3 is CASSNTTGKGQPQHF. CDR3 nucleotide sequence: TGCGCCAGCAGCAATACGACAGGGAAAGGGCAGCCCCAGCATTTT.

Only one count was recorded for this clone. Other DNA sequences from this sample encode an identical CDR3 as well. V and J are TRBV28 and TRBJ1-2; D unclear. Trimming pared 6 bases from V and 2 bases from J, leaving 7 bases between. The germline V gene encodes CDR1 MDHEN and CDR2 SYDVKM. The CDR3 has 12 residues. Here the CDR3 reads CASSTLNYGYTF. CDR3 DNA sequence: TGTGCCAGCAGCACTCTGAACTATGGCTACACCTTC.